Presented here are 21 T cell receptor beta chains from one specimen sequenced in a study of naive CD8 T cells in extremely preterm neonates. The protocol was immunoSEQ multiplex PCR, while the TCRdb copy is restricted to in-frame clones and leaves out a portion. The table includes about 6,100 clones, about 98% detected once. Cord blood came from elective full-term cesareans at roughly 37-41 weeks without labor or membrane rupture. The sample taken for sequencing was naive CD8+ T cells from cord blood. Receptor source: a newborn in good health.

V is TRBV28 and J is TRBJ1-1; the D is unclear. Germline V lookup: CDR1 MDHEN, CDR2 SYDVKM. Deletions cut 5 bases from V and 11 bases from J, with 21 bases between. The CDR3 totals 14 residues. CDR3 nucleotides: TGTGCCAGCAGTAGGCGTATGAGGCCCCATTGGGCTTTCTTT. This gives the protein CASSRRMRPHWAFF.

This chain connects TRBV9 to TRBJ2-5, with 8 bases fitting TRBD1. This CDR3 spans 13 amino acids. Germline V gene data show CDR1 as SGDLS and CDR2 as YYNGEE. Trimming at V came to 3 bases and at J to 5 bases, leaving 3 bases not matched to a gene. The CDR3 DNA sequence: TGTGCCAGCAGCGCTAGACAGGGGGAGACCCAGTACTTC. Translating it yields CASSARQGETQYF. Full variable domain (remainder filled in from reference TRBV9 and TRBJ2-5): DSGVTQTPKHLITATGQRVTLRCSPRSGDLSVYWYQQSLDQGLQFLIQYYNGEERAKGNILERFSAQQFPDLHSELNLSSLELGDSALYFCASSARQGETQYFGPGTRLLVL.

For the CDR3, the DNA is TGTGCCAGCAGCCGACTAGAGGGGTACGAGCAGTACTTC. Residues: CASSRLEGYEQYF. This chain connects TRBV11-3 to TRBJ2-7; D is perhaps TRBD2 (6 bases). The CDR3 runs to 13 residues. CDR1 is SGHNT and CDR2 is YENEEA in the germline V gene. Trimming pared 5 bases from V and 4 bases from J, leaving 12 bases between.

The chain carries TRBV18 and TRBJ1-1; possible D gene TRBD1, 5 bases. Trimming shortened V by 2 bases and J by 1 base, and 8 bases separated the two germline ends. Germline V gives CDR1 KGHSH, CDR2 LQKENI. CDR3 size: 14 residues. Here the CDR3 DNA reads TGTGCCAGCTCACCAGCAGGGCCGAACACTGAAGCTTTCTTT. It codes for CASSPAGPNTEAFF.

The V call is TRBV19, the J call TRBJ1-1, with D uncertain. Between the trimmed V and J ends, which lost 6 bases and 1 base, there was a span of 9 bases. CDR3 size: 13 residues. Germline CDR1 LNHDA, CDR2 SQIVND (reference sequence). CDR3 residues: CASRGAANTEAFF. CDR3 bases: TGTGCCAGTAGAGGAGCGGCGAACACTGAAGCTTTCTTT.

The chain combines TRBV7-6 with TRBJ2-5; 9 bases align to TRBD2. Germline V lookup: CDR1 SGHVS, CDR2 FNYEAQ. This CDR3 is built from 13 residues. V gave up 6 bases and J gave up 4 bases; unmatched junction bases: 3. The chain's CDR3 is CASRASGVETQYF. In DNA form, the CDR3 reads TGTGCCAGCAGAGCTAGCGGGGTAGAGACCCAGTACTTC.

The chain combines TRBV23-1 with TRBJ2-7, with 7 nucleotides matching TRBD1. TRBV23-1 is assigned to the ORF class and has an uncertain function. There are 15 residues in the CDR3. The V gene end was trimmed by 0 bases and the J gene end by 0 bases; junction bases not matched to a gene: 2. In DNA, the CDR3 is TGCGCCAGCAGTCAATCGGGACAGTTCTCCTACGAGCAGTACTTC. Its protein is CASSQSGQFSYEQYF.

The J gene is TRBJ2-1, the V gene TRBV13; 10 bases match TRBD2. V shed 2 bases and J 2 bases; nucleotides not matched to a gene: 3. There are 16 residues in the CDR3. Germline CDR1 PRHDT, CDR2 FYEKMQ (reference sequence). The CDR3 region is CASSLTGTSAYNEQFF. In nucleotides, the CDR3 is TGTGCCAGCAGCTTAACCGGGACTAGCGCCTACAATGAGCAGTTCTTC.

This clone was observed a single time. This rearrangement joins TRBV7-9 to TRBJ2-3; TRBD2 agrees at 7 bases. The CDR3 has 15 amino acids. Germline lookup yields CDR1 SEHNR and CDR2 FQNEAQ (reference sequence). The trim removed 5 bases at V and 0 bases at J, leaving 5 bases unmatched. CDR3 DNA sequence: TGTGCCAGCAGCCGTAGCGGGTCGAGCACAGATACGCAGTATTTT. As protein: CASSRSGSSTDTQYF.

CDR3 in DNA: TGTGCCAGCAGCTTAACAGGGGCCGGGGAGCTGTTTTTT. Its translation: CASSLTGAGELFF. V gene TRBV7-3 combines with J gene TRBJ2-2; perhaps TRBD1 as D (5 bases). V was shortened by 0 bases and J by 6 bases, with 5 bases between the two germline ends. This CDR3 is built from 13 residues. Per germline, CDR1 SGHTA and CDR2 FQGTGA. Full variable domain (rest looked up from reference TRBV7-3 and TRBJ2-2): GAGVSQTPSNKVTEKGKYVELRCDPISGHTALYWYRQSLGQGPEFLIYFQGTGAADDSGLPNDRFFAVRPEGSVSTLKIQRTERGDSAVYLCASSLTGAGELFFGEGSRLTVL.

This chain joins TRBV19 and TRBJ2-1, with 9 bases identical to TRBD2. The CDR3 has 16 amino acids. Germline V gene data show CDR1 as LNHDA and CDR2 as SQIVND (reference sequence). V shed 5 bases and J 5 bases; nucleotides not matched to a gene: 10. Here the CDR3 reads CASSPVTSGFHNEQFF. CDR3 DNA sequence: TGTGCCAGTAGTCCGGTTACTAGCGGGTTCCACAATGAGCAGTTCTTC.

This chain uses TRBV5-1 with TRBJ1-1; D remains unclear. Germline assignment: CDR1 SGHRS and CDR2 YFSETQ. The V and J ends lost 4 bases and 5 bases respectively, with 9 bases between them. The CDR3 consists of 12 residues. The CDR3 DNA sequence: TGCGCCAGCAGCCCGAGAGGGACTGAAGCTTTCTTT. This translates into CASSPRGTEAFF.

J is TRBJ2-1 and V is TRBV9; 12 bases map to TRBD2. With V trimmed by 1 base and J by 9 bases, 2 bases remained unmatched. The CDR3 has 14 amino acids. Germline CDR1 reads SGDLS; CDR2 reads YYNGEE. The CDR3, as DNA: TGTGCCAGCAGCGTACTAGCGGGAGGGGTTGAGCAGTTCTTC. The encoded protein is CASSVLAGGVEQFF.

This rearrangement joins TRBV4-2 to TRBJ2-7; 7 bases are shared with TRBD2. Germline assignment: CDR1 LGHNA and CDR2 YNFKEQ. The CDR3 is 14 amino acids. J lost 2 bases, V lost 4 bases, and 5 bases had no gene match. CDR3 protein: CASSLTSVTYEQYF. The CDR3 region has the DNA TGTGCCAGCAGCCTCACTAGCGTTACCTACGAGCAGTACTTC.

The V gene is TRBV28, the J gene TRBJ1-1; 9 bases map to TRBD1. This CDR3 comprises 15 residues. J gave up 1 base and V 7 bases, and 7 bases lay outside the gene matches. Germline-derived CDR1 and CDR2 are MDHEN and SYDVKM. In DNA, the CDR3 is TGTGCCAGCACCAGGGACAGGGCCCCGAACACTGAAGCTTTCTTT. Residues: CASTRDRAPNTEAFF.

V and J are TRBV6-1 and TRBJ2-7; TRBD1 might be the D (6 bases). Between the trimmed V and J ends, which lost 7 bases and 3 bases, there was a span of 7 bases. The CDR3 sequence is 11 residues long. From germline, CDR1 is MNHNS and CDR2 SASEGT. The CDR3 bases are TGTGCCAGCACGGACAGCTACGAGCAGTACTTC. Protein product: CASTDSYEQYF.

This chain joins TRBV7-6 and TRBJ2-4; 10 bases align to TRBD2. This CDR3 contains 13 residues. Trimming took 3 bases from V and 9 from J; bases not matched to a gene: 2. Germline CDR1 SGHVS, CDR2 FNYEAQ. The DNA for the CDR3 is TGTGCCAGCAGCTTGTCTAGCGGGAGCATTCAGTACTTC. Protein: CASSLSSGSIQYF.

This chain uses TRBV10-3 with TRBJ2-2, with TRBD2 identical over 9 bases. Germline V lookup: CDR1 ENHRY, CDR2 SYGVKD. The junction had 9 bases not matched to a gene; V was cut back by 10 bases and J by 3 bases. The CDR3 consists of 15 residues. The CDR3 region has the DNA TGTGCCACCTCAAACCAGCGGGAGGACACCGGGGAGCTGTTTTTT. This translates into CATSNQREDTGELFF.

This chain uses TRBV27 with TRBJ1-1, with 9 nucleotides matching TRBD1. The CDR3 runs to 13 residues. The germline V gene has CDR1 MNHEY and CDR2 SMNVEV (reference sequence). With 3 bases clipped from V and 4 bases from J, the junction kept 0 bases outside the gene matches. CDR3 region: CASSLTGGTEAFF. The DNA of the CDR3 is TGTGCCAGCAGTTTGACAGGGGGCACTGAAGCTTTCTTT.

The chain combines TRBV6-1 with TRBJ1-1, with D unresolved. CDR1 is MNHNS and CDR2 is SASEGT in the germline V gene. V shed 6 bases and J shed 2 bases, with 4 bases lying between them. The CDR3 is 11 residues long. CDR3 sequence reads: CASRTNTEAFF. The DNA of the CDR3 is TGTGCCAGCAGGACAAACACTGAAGCTTTCTTT.

The rearrangement links TRBV4-1 to TRBJ2-1; TRBD2 matches 16 bases. The CDR3 extends over 17 amino acids. The V segment lost 3 bases and the J segment 5 bases; nucleotides outside the gene matches: 4. CDR1 MGHRA and CDR2 YSYEKL come from the germline V gene. CDR3 in amino acids: CASSQGLAGGPHNEQFF. The CDR3 bases are TGCGCCAGCAGCCAGGGACTAGCGGGGGGGCCCCACAATGAGCAGTTCTTC.